A selection of T cell receptor beta chains follows, all from one sample in a study of blood T cell repertoires in COVID-19. Clones were read by immunoSEQ multiplex PCR, and TCRdb kept only the in-frame ones, dropping some. The sample lists 200,000 to 300,000 clones; about 89% were seen once. The material sequenced was peripheral blood. The receptor set was obtained from a middle-aged woman who had recovered from COVID-19. Each CDR3 is given with its conserved first and last residue. A D gene is named only where the DNA matches it firmly. Expanded clones are given a class, and other clones once, few, many or no size at all.

d_gene	abundance	v_gene	j_gene	CDR3aa	CDR3nt
NA	once	TRBV5-6	TRBJ2-3	CASSLRGPLGTDTQYF	TGTGCCAGCAGCTTAAGGGGCCCCCTTGGCACAGATACGCAGTATTTT
NA	NA	TRBV7-9	TRBJ1-2	CASTWVEIPSYTF	TGTGCCAGCACCTGGGTGGAGATTCCTAGCTACACCTTC
TRBD2	NA	TRBV4-3	TRBJ2-5	CASSPGRGAETQYF	TGCGCCAGCAGCCCCGGGAGGGGAGCAGAGACCCAGTACTTC
NA	NA	TRBV5-6	TRBJ1-2	CASSLSWWHGYTF	TGTGCCAGCAGCTTGTCGTGGTGGCATGGCTACACCTTC
TRBD2	NA	TRBV19	TRBJ2-3	CASGPGLAGGLTDTQYF	TGTGCCAGTGGACCGGGACTAGCGGGGGGCCTCACAGATACGCAGTATTTT
NA	NA	TRBV5-4	TRBJ2-5	CASSLLQETQYF	TGTGCCAGCAGCTTATTACAAGAGACCCAGTACTTC
NA	NA	TRBV30	TRBJ2-2	CAWSQGDLNIGELFF	TGTGCCTGGTCTCAGGGTGATCTCAATATCGGGGAGCTGTTTTTT
TRBD1	NA	TRBV2	TRBJ1-2	CASSESGQGLRSYTF	TGTGCCAGCAGTGAGTCCGGACAGGGCCTGAGGAGCTACACCTTC
NA	NA	TRBV3-1/TRBV3-2	TRBJ2-7	CASSHSIGTEQYF	TGTGCCAGCAGCCACTCGATTGGTACTGAGCAGTACTTC
TRBD2	NA	TRBV7-9	TRBJ2-1	CASRSGGTYNEQFF	TGTGCCAGCAGGAGCGGGGGGACCTACAATGAGCAGTTCTTC
TRBD2	NA	TRBV9	TRBJ2-3	CASSVLTSGADTQYF	TGTGCCAGCAGCGTATTAACTAGCGGAGCAGATACGCAGTATTTT
TRBD2	once	TRBV15	TRBJ2-2	CATSRGYSGGNTGELFF	TGTGCCACCAGCAGAGGATATAGCGGGGGGAACACCGGGGAGCTGTTTTTT
TRBD2	NA	TRBV9	TRBJ2-3	CASSALGTSGVRKYF	TGTGCCAGCAGCGCTTTAGGGACTAGCGGGGTGAGAAAGTATTTT
TRBD1	NA	TRBV30	TRBJ2-7	CAWGNGQGYEQYF	TGTGCCTGGGGAAATGGACAGGGATACGAGCAGTACTTC
TRBD1	NA	TRBV25-1	TRBJ1-1	CASSAGTGLEAFF	TGTGCCAGCTCCGCCGGGACAGGACTTGAAGCTTTCTTT
NA	NA	TRBV9	TRBJ2-7	CASSVDQREQYF	TGTGCCAGCAGCGTCGATCAGCGGGAGCAGTACTTC
NA	NA	TRBV6-4	TRBJ1-6	CASSDSASGLGNSPLHF	TGTGCCAGCAGTGACTCCGCCTCAGGACTGGGAAATTCACCCCTCCACTTT
TRBD1	NA	TRBV11-2	TRBJ2-7	CASRGTGGSYEQYF	TGTGCCAGCAGGGGGACAGGGGGATCCTACGAGCAGTACTTC
NA	NA	TRBV9	TRBJ1-6	CASSVANSYNSPLHF	TGTGCCAGCAGCGTAGCTAATTCCTATAATTCACCCCTCCACTTT
TRBD2	few	TRBV7-2	TRBJ2-1	CASSLRGGAHNEQFF	TGTGCCAGCAGCTTACGCGGGGGGGCGCACAATGAGCAGTTCTTC
TRBD1	NA	TRBV5-5	TRBJ2-1	CASSLDRGSYNEQFF	TGTGCCAGCAGCCTGGACAGGGGGTCCTACAATGAGCAGTTCTTC
NA	NA	TRBV2	TRBJ1-5	CASRGDNQPQHF	TGTGCCAGCAGGGGAGACAATCAGCCCCAGCATTTT
NA	few	TRBV25-1	TRBJ2-1	CATAPRGANNEQFF	TGTGCCACCGCCCCCCGCGGGGCAAACAATGAGCAGTTCTTC
NA	NA	TRBV10-1	TRBJ1-2	CASSPGGDYGYTF	TGCGCCAGCAGCCCCGGAGGCGATTATGGCTACACCTTC